A selection of T cell receptor beta chains follows, all from one sample in a study of T cells after yellow fever vaccination. TCRdb processed the 5' RACE reads anew with MiXCR; each CDR3 protein has one entry. The sample yields approximately 130,000 distinct CDR3 sequences, roughly 15% seen once. Source: CD8+ T cells sorted from PBMCs, taken 5 days after the yellow fever booster vaccination. Source of these receptors: a man between 18 and 29 years old who received the YFV17D yellow fever vaccine. The CDR3 runs from the conserved cysteine through the conserved F or W. Fields, in order: V gene, J gene, clone size, D gene, CDR3 protein, CDR3 DNA. A D gene is named only where the DNA matches it firmly. The size of a clone is reported for some rows only, either as once, few or many, or as a class for expanded clones.

>TRBV7-9|TRBJ2-1|medium-sized|-
CASSFNRRQFF
TGTGCCAGCAGCTTCAATCGGAGGCAGTTCTTC
>TRBV7-6|TRBJ1-2|-|TRBD1
CASSSQGEGGGYTF
TGTGCCAGCAGCAGTCAGGGGGAAGGTGGTGGCTACACCTTC
>TRBV4-3|TRBJ1-5|few|-
CASSQEAGVNQPQHF
TGCGCCAGCAGCCAAGAGGCAGGGGTTAATCAGCCCCAGCATTTT
>TRBV6-1|TRBJ2-1|-|-
CASRLVSYNEQFF
TGTGCCAGCAGACTAGTCAGCTACAATGAGCAGTTCTTC
>TRBV6-5|TRBJ2-7|-|-
CASSYGGPSYEQYF
TGTGCCAGCAGTTACGGCGGGCCCTCCTACGAGCAGTACTTC
>TRBV4-3|TRBJ2-7|few|-
CASSQEARGRGYEQYF
TGCGCCAGCAGCCAAGAGGCCCGCGGAAGGGGCTACGAGCAGTACTTC
>TRBV6-4|TRBJ2-5|few|TRBD2
CASSPGTSGVETQYF
TGTGCCAGCAGTCCTGGGACTAGCGGGGTAGAGACCCAGTACTTC
>TRBV25-1|TRBJ1-4|-|-
CASSYTTTNEKLFF
TGTGCCAGCAGTTACACCACAACTAATGAAAAACTGTTTTTT
>TRBV12-3/TRBV12-4|TRBJ2-1|few|TRBD2
CASSLSSSGGPFRSYNEQFF
TGTGCCAGCAGTTTAAGTTCGAGCGGGGGCCCCTTTCGCTCCTACAATGAGCAGTTCTTC
>TRBV9|TRBJ2-1|few|-
CASSVSTAYNEQFF
TGTGCCAGCAGCGTAAGTACAGCCTACAATGAGCAGTTCTTC
>TRBV11-2|TRBJ2-7|few|TRBD1
CASSFYRGLYEQYF
TGTGCCAGCAGCTTCTACAGGGGGCTTTACGAGCAGTACTTC
>TRBV6-2/TRBV6-3|TRBJ2-2|few|-
CASSLPPGELFF
TGTGCCAGCAGCCTGCCCCCCGGGGAGCTGTTTTTT
>TRBV5-5|TRBJ1-6|-|TRBD1
CASSLYWDRENNSPLHF
TGTGCCAGCAGCTTGTATTGGGACAGGGAAAATAATTCACCCCTCCACTTT
>TRBV7-9|TRBJ1-5|-|-
CASSPAVEGVYSNQPQHF
TGTGCCAGCAGCCCCGCGGTCGAGGGGGTCTATAGCAATCAGCCCCAGCATTTT
>TRBV9|TRBJ2-5|-|-
CASSVEGGQETQYF
TGTGCCAGCAGCGTAGAGGGCGGCCAAGAGACCCAGTACTTC
>TRBV9|TRBJ2-3|-|-
CASSVDPLGGDTDTQYF
TGTGCCAGCAGCGTAGACCCCTTAGGAGGGGACACAGATACGCAGTATTTT
>TRBV7-9|TRBJ2-5|few|-
CASSPPGTPIETQYF
TGTGCCAGCAGCCCCCCCGGGACCCCGATCGAGACCCAGTACTTC
>TRBV10-3|TRBJ1-2|-|TRBD1
CAISEGGGANYGYTF
TGTGCCATCAGTGAGGGAGGGGGCGCGAACTATGGCTACACCTTC
>TRBV7-9|TRBJ1-5|few|-
CASSWTDSNQPQHF
TGTGCCAGCAGCTGGACAGATAGCAATCAGCCCCAGCATTTT
>TRBV7-9|TRBJ1-2|-|TRBD1
CASSSTGTEFSYGYTF
TGTGCCAGCAGCTCGACCGGGACAGAGTTTTCGTATGGCTACACCTTC
>TRBV27|TRBJ1-4|-|-
CASSVHREWGNEKLFF
TGTGCCAGCAGTGTACACAGGGAGTGGGGTAATGAAAAACTGTTTTTT
>TRBV30|TRBJ2-6|-|-
CATTTGSGANVLTF
TGTGCCACGACCACAGGGAGCGGGGCCAACGTCCTGACTTTC
>TRBV3-1|TRBJ2-3|-|TRBD2
CASSPGLAYTQYF
TGTGCCAGCAGCCCGGGACTAGCCTATACGCAGTATTTT
>TRBV20-1|TRBJ2-1|-|TRBD1
CSATGAGGEQFF
TGCAGTGCAACCGGGGCAGGGGGTGAGCAGTTCTTC
>TRBV6-1|TRBJ2-5|many|TRBD2
CASSESAGGQETQYF
TGTGCCAGCAGTGAATCCGCGGGGGGCCAAGAGACCCAGTACTTC
>TRBV5-1|TRBJ1-1|few|TRBD1
CASSIQGENTEAFF
TGCGCCAGCAGTATACAGGGGGAGAACACTGAAGCTTTCTTT
>TRBV7-6|TRBJ2-3|few|TRBD2
CASSSSGGTDTQYF
TGTGCCAGCAGCTCTAGCGGGGGCACAGATACGCAGTATTTT
>TRBV29-1|TRBJ2-1|-|-
CSVDEQFF
TGCAGCGTCGATGAGCAGTTCTTC
>TRBV4-3|TRBJ2-1|-|TRBD1
CASSQDSGGEQFF
TGCGCCAGCAGCCAAGATTCAGGGGGCGAGCAGTTCTTC
>TRBV2|TRBJ1-6|few|-
CARGVSSYNSPLHF
TGTGCCAGGGGGGTGAGCTCCTATAATTCACCCCTCCACTTT
>TRBV6-4|TRBJ2-1|-|TRBD2
CASNGLAGNEQFF
TGTGCCAGCAACGGACTAGCAGGCAATGAGCAGTTCTTC
>TRBV5-1|TRBJ2-3|-|-
CASSLGSGGADTQYF
TGCGCCAGCAGCTTGGGATCCGGGGGCGCAGATACGCAGTATTTT
>TRBV12-3/TRBV12-4|TRBJ1-2|few|-
CASSPFLEGGYTF
TGTGCCAGCAGTCCATTTTTAGAGGGTGGCTACACCTTC
>TRBV6-5|TRBJ1-1|few|-
CASSYIANTEAFF
TGTGCCAGCAGTTACATCGCGAACACTGAAGCTTTCTTT
>TRBV7-9|TRBJ2-1|-|TRBD2
CASSHGTSGGASYNEQFF
TGTGCCAGCAGCCATGGGACTAGCGGGGGGGCTTCCTACAATGAGCAGTTCTTC
>TRBV7-6|TRBJ1-1|few|TRBD1
CASSQTGSTEAFF
TGTGCCAGCAGCCAGACAGGGAGCACTGAAGCTTTCTTT
>TRBV3-1|TRBJ2-5|-|-
CASSSGLSQETQYF
TGTGCCAGCAGTTCGGGACTGTCACAAGAGACCCAGTACTTC
>TRBV3-1|TRBJ2-1|few|-
CASSQDLFRYNEQFF
TGTGCCAGCAGCCAAGATCTGTTCAGGTACAATGAGCAGTTCTTC
>TRBV6-1|TRBJ1-6|-|TRBD1
CAGGQPDNSPLHF
TGTGCCGGGGGACAGCCTGATAATTCACCCCTCCACTTT
>TRBV21-1|TRBJ2-5|few|-
CASSKTRRPGKTQYF
TGTGCCAGCAGCAAAACCCGGCGGCCTGGGAAGACCCAGTACTTC
>TRBV7-2|TRBJ2-3|few|TRBD1
CASSILTGLPDTQYF
TGTGCCAGCAGCATCCTGACAGGGTTACCAGATACGCAGTATTTT
>TRBV4-1|TRBJ2-7|many|-
CASSQVYDRSYEQYF
TGCGCCAGCAGCCAAGTATACGACCGTTCCTACGAGCAGTACTTC
>TRBV6-5|TRBJ2-3|few|-
CASSYSETDTQYF
TGTGCCAGCAGTTACTCGGAAACAGATACGCAGTATTTT
>TRBV7-7|TRBJ2-2|many|-
CASAPGATGELFF
TGTGCTAGCGCCCCGGGGGCCACCGGGGAGCTGTTTTTT
>TRBV5-4|TRBJ2-3|-|TRBD1
CASSGSTGGSADTQYF
TGTGCCAGCAGCGGATCCACAGGGGGCAGCGCAGATACGCAGTATTTT
>TRBV12-3/TRBV12-4|TRBJ1-6|-|-
CASSPRGDTYNSPLHF
TGTGCCAGCAGCCCGAGGGGGGATACCTATAATTCACCCCTCCACTTT
>TRBV4-1|TRBJ2-1|few|TRBD1
CASSADRAYNEQFF
TGCGCCAGCAGTGCAGACAGGGCTTACAATGAGCAGTTCTTC